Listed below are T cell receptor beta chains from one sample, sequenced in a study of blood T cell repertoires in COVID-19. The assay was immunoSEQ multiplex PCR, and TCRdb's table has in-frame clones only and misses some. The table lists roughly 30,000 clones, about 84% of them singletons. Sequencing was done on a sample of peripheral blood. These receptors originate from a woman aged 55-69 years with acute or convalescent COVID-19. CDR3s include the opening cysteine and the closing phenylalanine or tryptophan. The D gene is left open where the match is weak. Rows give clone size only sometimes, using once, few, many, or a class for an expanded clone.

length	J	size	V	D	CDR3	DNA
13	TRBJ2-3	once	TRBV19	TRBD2	CATNGGDTDTQYF	TGTGCCACTAACGGGGGGGACACAGATACGCAGTATTTT
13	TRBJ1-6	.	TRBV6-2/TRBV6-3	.	CASSYQGNSPLHF	TGTGCCAGCAGTTACCAGGGGAATTCACCCCTCCACTTT
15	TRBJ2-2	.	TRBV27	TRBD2	CASASGGRLTGELFF	TGTGCCAGCGCTAGCGGGGGCAGACTTACCGGGGAGCTGTTTTTT
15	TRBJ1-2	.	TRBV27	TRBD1	CATTDTHQGVVSYTF	TGTGCCACTACCGACACCCACCAGGGGGTAGTTAGCTACACCTTC
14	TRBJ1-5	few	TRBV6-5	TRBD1	CASNPTGSNQPQHF	TGTGCCAGCAACCCGACAGGGAGCAATCAGCCCCAGCATTTT
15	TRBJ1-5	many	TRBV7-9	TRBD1	CASSQSTGGVPPQHF	TGTGCCAGCAGCCAATCGACAGGGGGTGTCCCGCCCCAGCATTTT
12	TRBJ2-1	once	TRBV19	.	CASSLGQNEQFF	TGTGCCAGTAGTCTAGGACAGAATGAGCAGTTCTTC
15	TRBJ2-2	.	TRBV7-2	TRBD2	CASSASGLNTGELFF	TGTGCCAGCAGCGCCTCGGGACTAAACACCGGGGAGCTGTTTTTT
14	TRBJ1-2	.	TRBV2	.	CASSPQGHLYGYTF	TGTGCCAGCAGCCCACAGGGACACCTCTATGGCTACACCTTC
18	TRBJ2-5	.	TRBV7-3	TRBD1	CASSLSGWGTGAQETQYF	TGTGCCAGCAGCTTATCGGGGTGGGGGACAGGGGCCCAAGAGACCCAGTACTTC
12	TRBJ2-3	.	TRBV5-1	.	CASSSSTDTQYF	TGCGCCAGCAGCTCCTCCACAGATACGCAGTATTTT
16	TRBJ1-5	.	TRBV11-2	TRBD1	CASSLHGGTEDQPQHF	TGTGCCAGCAGCTTACATGGCGGGACAGAAGATCAGCCCCAGCATTTT
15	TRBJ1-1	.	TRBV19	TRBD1	CASRPVAGTGAEAFF	TGTGCCAGTAGACCTGTCGCCGGGACAGGGGCTGAAGCTTTCTTT
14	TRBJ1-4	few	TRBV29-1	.	CSVDLGSTNEKLFF	TGCAGCGTTGATCTGGGGAGTACTAATGAAAAACTGTTTTTT
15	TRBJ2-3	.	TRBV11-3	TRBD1	CASSSGQGGTDTQYF	TGTGCCAGCAGCTCGGGACAGGGGGGCACAGATACGCAGTATTTT
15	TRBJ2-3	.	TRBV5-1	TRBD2	CASSLGAGGTDTQYF	TGCGCCAGCAGCCTGGGGGCGGGGGGAACAGATACGCAGTATTTT
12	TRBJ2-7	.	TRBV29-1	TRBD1	CSVGQGGYEQYF	TGCAGCGTGGGACAGGGGGGCTACGAGCAGTACTTC
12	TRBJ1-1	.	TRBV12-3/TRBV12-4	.	CASRVTNTEAFF	TGTGCCAGCAGGGTGACTAACACTGAAGCTTTCTTT
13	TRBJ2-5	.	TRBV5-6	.	CASRRTNQETQYF	TGTGCCAGCAGGAGGACAAACCAAGAGACCCAGTACTTC
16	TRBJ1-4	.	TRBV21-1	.	CASSPRTGGRGEKLFF	TGTGCCAGCAGTCCCCGGACAGGGGGCAGGGGTGAAAAACTGTTTTTT
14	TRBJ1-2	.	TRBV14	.	CASSQEGRMYGYTF	TGTGCCAGCAGCCAAGAAGGCAGGATGTATGGCTACACCTTC
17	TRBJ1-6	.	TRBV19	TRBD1	CASSLDAGQGGNSPLHF	TGTGCCAGTAGCCTCGACGCCGGACAGGGCGGAAATTCACCCCTCCACTTT
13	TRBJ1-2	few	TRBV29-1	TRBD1	CSVAGQVLNGYTF	TGCAGCGTTGCTGGACAGGTGTTGAATGGCTACACCTTC
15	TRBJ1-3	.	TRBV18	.	CASSPEGLSGNTIYF	TGTGCCAGCTCACCGGAGGGCCTCTCTGGAAACACCATATATTTT
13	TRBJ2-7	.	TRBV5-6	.	CASSPQQGRGQYF	TGTGCCAGCAGCCCCCAACAGGGAAGGGGGCAGTACTTC
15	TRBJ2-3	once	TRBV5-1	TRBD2	CASRLSGGAIDTQYF	TGCGCCAGCAGGCTAAGCGGGGGGGCAATAGATACGCAGTATTTT
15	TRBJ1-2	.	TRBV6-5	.	CASSNDRFGNYGYTF	TGTGCCAGCAGTAACGACCGTTTCGGGAACTATGGCTACACCTTC
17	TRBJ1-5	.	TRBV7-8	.	CASSLAVGQGQIGPQHF	TGTGCCAGCAGCTTAGCAGTTGGTCAGGGACAAATTGGGCCCCAGCATTTT
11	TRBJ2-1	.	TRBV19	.	CASSSLNEQFF	TGTGCCAGTAGTAGTCTTAATGAGCAGTTCTTC
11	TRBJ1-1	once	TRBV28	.	CASSLVAEAFF	TGTGCCAGCAGTTTAGTCGCTGAAGCTTTCTTT
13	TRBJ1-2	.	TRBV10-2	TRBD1	CASRPGTAYGYTF	TGCGCCAGCAGGCCCGGGACAGCTTATGGCTACACCTTC
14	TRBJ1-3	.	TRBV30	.	CAWSVLGSGNTIYF	TGTGCCTGGAGTGTACTAGGGTCTGGAAACACCATATATTTT
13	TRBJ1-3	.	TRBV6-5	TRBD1	CATKDRAGNTIYF	TGTGCCACCAAGGACAGGGCTGGAAACACCATATATTTT
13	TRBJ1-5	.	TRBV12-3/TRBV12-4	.	CASSTEQGQPQHF	TGTGCCAGCAGTACGGAACAGGGACAGCCCCAGCATTTT
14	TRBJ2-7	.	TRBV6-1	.	CASSEYGSSYEQYF	TGTGCCAGCAGTGAATACGGGAGCTCCTACGAGCAGTACTTC
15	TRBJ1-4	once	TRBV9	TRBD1	CASSVGTGVNEKLFF	TGTGCCAGCAGCGTAGGAACAGGGGTTAATGAAAAACTGTTTTTT
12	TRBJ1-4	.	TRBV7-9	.	CASSPAGEKLFF	TGTGCCAGCAGCCCGGCCGGGGAAAAACTGTTTTTT
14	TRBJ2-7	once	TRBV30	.	CAWRWGVLSYEQYF	TGTGCCTGGAGATGGGGGGTCCTCTCCTACGAGCAGTACTTC
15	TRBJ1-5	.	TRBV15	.	CATSGEYRGNQPQHF	TGTGCCACCAGCGGCGAGTACAGGGGCAATCAGCCCCAGCATTTT
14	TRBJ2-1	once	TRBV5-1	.	CASSLGPGYNEQFF	TGCGCCAGCAGCTTGGGTCCCGGGTACAATGAGCAGTTCTTC
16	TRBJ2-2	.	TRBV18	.	CASSPTRRTNTGELFF	TGTGCCAGCTCACCAACGCGGCGGACGAACACCGGGGAGCTGTTTTTT
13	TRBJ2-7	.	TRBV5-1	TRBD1	CASSFRDRDEQYF	TGCGCCAGCAGCTTCCGGGACAGAGACGAGCAGTACTTC
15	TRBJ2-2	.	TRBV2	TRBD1	CASIKDRANTGELFF	TGTGCCAGCATAAAGGACAGGGCCAACACCGGGGAGCTGTTTTTT
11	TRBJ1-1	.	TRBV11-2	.	CASSLNSEAFF	TGTGCCAGCAGCCTCAACAGTGAAGCTTTCTTT
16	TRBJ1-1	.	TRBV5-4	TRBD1	CASSGRQGPMNTEAFF	TGTGCCAGCAGCGGGCGACAGGGACCCATGAACACTGAAGCTTTCTTT
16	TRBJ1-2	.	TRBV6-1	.	CASSERGSREGYGYTF	TGTGCCAGCAGTGAAAGGGGATCCAGGGAAGGCTATGGCTACACCTTC
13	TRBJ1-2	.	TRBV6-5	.	CASTPDSFYGYTF	TGTGCCAGCACCCCGGACAGCTTCTATGGCTACACCTTC
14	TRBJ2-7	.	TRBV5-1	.	CASKKDGEVDEQYF	TGCGCCAGCAAGAAGGATGGGGAGGTCGACGAGCAGTACTTC
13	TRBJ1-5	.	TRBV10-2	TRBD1	CASSQQGGRAQHF	TGCGCCAGCAGCCAACAGGGGGGAAGAGCCCAGCATTTT
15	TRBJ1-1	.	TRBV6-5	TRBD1	CASRKLTGRNTEAFF	TGTGCCAGCAGGAAGTTGACAGGGAGGAACACTGAAGCTTTCTTT
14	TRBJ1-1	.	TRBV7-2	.	CASSLEGRGTEAFF	TGTGCCAGCAGCTTAGAGGGTAGGGGGACTGAAGCTTTCTTT
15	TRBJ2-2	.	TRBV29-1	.	CSVPVSGLSPGELFF	TGCAGCGTCCCGGTCTCAGGTCTCTCCCCCGGGGAGCTGTTTTTT